The 4 T cell receptor beta chains listed next were all sequenced from one sample in a study of blood T cell repertoires in COVID-19. TCRdb's copy holds only in-frame clones and misses some; the assay was immunoSEQ multiplex PCR. The table includes around 220,000 clones, roughly 80% detected once. The sample comprised peripheral blood. The receptor set was obtained from a woman of 80 years or more with COVID-19, enrolled during active disease.

The chain couples TRBV5-1 to TRBJ2-1, with D perhaps TRBD1 (5 bases). CDR3 length: 14 amino acids. V was clipped by 0 bases and J by 7 bases, with 11 bases between them. In germline, CDR1 is SGHRS, CDR2 YFSETQ. The CDR3 protein is CASSLALGDNEQFF. The CDR3 nucleotides read TGCGCCAGCAGCTTGGCCTTAGGGGATAATGAGCAGTTCTTC.

The gene calls are TRBV7-2 and TRBJ2-7; possibly TRBD1 for D (5 bases). This CDR3 has 11 residues. CDR1 is SGHTA and CDR2 is FQGNSA in the germline V gene. Trimming cost V 4 bases and J 6 bases, with 7 bases left between them. In nucleotides, the CDR3 is TGTGCCAGCAGCTCAGGGATCGAGCAGTACTTC. Amino acid sequence: CASSSGIEQYF.

The rearrangement links TRBV7-6 to TRBJ2-1; D is ambiguous. The CDR3 runs 11 residues. The ends were cut back, 0 bases at V and 13 bases at J, with 7 bases in the middle. Germline assignment: CDR1 SGHVS and CDR2 FNYEAQ. The CDR3 coding sequence is TGTGCCAGCAGCTTAGCGGGCCCACAGTTCTTC. It encodes CASSLAGPQFF.

The J gene is TRBJ2-2, the V gene TRBV3-1 (or the pseudogene TRBV3-2); no definite D call. Trimming removed 5 bases from V and 0 bases from J, with 7 bases in between. The CDR3 is 14 amino acids. Germline V gene sequence: CDR1 LGHDT, CDR2 YNNKEL (reference sequence). Written as DNA, the CDR3 is TGTGCCAGCAGCGACAAGGCGAACACCGGGGAGCTGTTTTTT. Protein sequence: CASSDKANTGELFF.